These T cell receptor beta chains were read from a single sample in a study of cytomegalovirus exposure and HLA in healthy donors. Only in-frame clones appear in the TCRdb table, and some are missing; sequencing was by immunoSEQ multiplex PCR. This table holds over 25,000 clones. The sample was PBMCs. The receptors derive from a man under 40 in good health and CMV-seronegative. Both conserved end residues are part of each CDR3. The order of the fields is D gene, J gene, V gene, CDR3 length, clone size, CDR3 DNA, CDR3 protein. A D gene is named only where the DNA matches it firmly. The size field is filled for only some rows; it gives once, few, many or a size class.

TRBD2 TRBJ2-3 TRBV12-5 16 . TGTGCTAGTGGTTGGGAAGCTAGCGGGGGGATATATACGCAGTATTTT CASGWEASGGIYTQYF
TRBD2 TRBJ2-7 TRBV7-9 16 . TGTGCCAGCAGCTTACTAGCGGGAGCGTCCTCCTACGAGCAGTACTTC CASSLLAGASSYEQYF
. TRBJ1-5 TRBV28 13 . TGTGCCGTCACCCCGGGAGTACGTCAGCCCCAGCATTTT CAVTPGVRQPQHF
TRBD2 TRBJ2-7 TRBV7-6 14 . TGTGCCAGCTCGGCGGGGGGGAGCTCCTACGAGCAGTACTTC CASSAGGSSYEQYF
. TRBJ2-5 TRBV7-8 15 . TGTGCCAGCAGCCCCTCGAATAGGGGCGGGGTGACCCAGTACTTC CASSPSNRGGVTQYF
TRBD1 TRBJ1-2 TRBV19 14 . TGTGCCAGTAGTACCCGGGACAGGCTATATGGCTACACCTTC CASSTRDRLYGYTF
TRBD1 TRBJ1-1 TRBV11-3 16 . TGTGCCAGCAGCCCTGGACAGGGGGGGGTGAACACTGAAGCTTTCTTT CASSPGQGGVNTEAFF
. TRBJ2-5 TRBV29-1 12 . TGCAGCGTTCTTTTAGCCCAAGAGACCCAGTACTTC CSVLLAQETQYF
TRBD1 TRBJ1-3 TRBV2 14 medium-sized TGTGCCGGGGGGACAGGGGCGAGAGGAAACACCATATATTTT CAGGTGARGNTIYF
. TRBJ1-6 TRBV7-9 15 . TGTGCCAGCAGCTTAGTACAGGGATGGAATTCACCCCTCCACTTT CASSLVQGWNSPLHF
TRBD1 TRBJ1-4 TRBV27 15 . TGTGCCAGCAGTTTCAGGGGGTTTGCTAATGAAAAACTGTTTTTT CASSFRGFANEKLFF
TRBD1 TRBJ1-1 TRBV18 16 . TGTGCCAGCTCACCCCAGACAGGGAGTACAAACACTGAAGCTTTCTTT CASSPQTGSTNTEAFF
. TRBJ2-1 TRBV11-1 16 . TGTGCCAGCAGTCCTATTCTGCGGGGATCCTACAATGAGCAGTTCTTC CASSPILRGSYNEQFF
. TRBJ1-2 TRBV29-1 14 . TGCAGCGTTGAAAGCGGGGGGACCTTCAATGGCTACACCTTC CSVESGGTFNGYTF
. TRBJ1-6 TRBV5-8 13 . TGTGCCAGCAGCTTGTACGAGGATTCACCCCTCCACTTT CASSLYEDSPLHF
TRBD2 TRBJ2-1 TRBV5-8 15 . TGTGCCAGCAGCCACGGGACTAGCGGGAACAATGAGCAGTTCTTC CASSHGTSGNNEQFF
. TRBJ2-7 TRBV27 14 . TGTGCCAGCAGTTTAAGGTCAACGGAGAACGAGCAGTACTTC CASSLRSTENEQYF
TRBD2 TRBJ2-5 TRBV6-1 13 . TGTGCCAGCAGTCCTAGCGGCCAAGAGACCCAGTACTTC CASSPSGQETQYF